This T cell receptor beta chain was retrieved from a study of post-analysis software for immune sequencing data. Overall study context: The study covered relapsing-remitting, secondary progressive and progressive-relapsing courses of multiple sclerosis. The study, taken as a whole, reports: Among a few TRBV segments more frequent in patients than controls were TRBV5-6, TRBV5-1 and TRBV20-1. The study found significantly lower normalized Chao1 diversity in multiple sclerosis patients than in controls. Those samples that were prepared in the same batch co-clustered strongly by F measure.

Unique molecular identifiers were carried by the TCR beta cDNA libraries. Each CDR3 protein is one row after TCRdb ran MiXCR on the PCR reads. The sample includes roughly 650,000 distinct CDR3 sequences, roughly three fifths of them seen just once. CDR3 size: 14 residues. Looked up from germline, CDR1 is ENHRY and CDR2 is SYGVKD. The V gene lost 5 bases and the J gene lost 2 bases, with 12 bases spanning the gap. To note about this clonotype: The antigen is undetermined.

The receptor was derived from a girl under 10 years old with multiple sclerosis. The rearrangement links TRBV10-3 to TRBJ2-5; maybe TRBD2 (5 bases). Sequenced: blood. The CDR3 loop is CAISSSGGQETQYF. The DNA for the CDR3 is TGTGCCATCAGTTCCAGCGGCGGACAAGAGACCCAGTACTTC.